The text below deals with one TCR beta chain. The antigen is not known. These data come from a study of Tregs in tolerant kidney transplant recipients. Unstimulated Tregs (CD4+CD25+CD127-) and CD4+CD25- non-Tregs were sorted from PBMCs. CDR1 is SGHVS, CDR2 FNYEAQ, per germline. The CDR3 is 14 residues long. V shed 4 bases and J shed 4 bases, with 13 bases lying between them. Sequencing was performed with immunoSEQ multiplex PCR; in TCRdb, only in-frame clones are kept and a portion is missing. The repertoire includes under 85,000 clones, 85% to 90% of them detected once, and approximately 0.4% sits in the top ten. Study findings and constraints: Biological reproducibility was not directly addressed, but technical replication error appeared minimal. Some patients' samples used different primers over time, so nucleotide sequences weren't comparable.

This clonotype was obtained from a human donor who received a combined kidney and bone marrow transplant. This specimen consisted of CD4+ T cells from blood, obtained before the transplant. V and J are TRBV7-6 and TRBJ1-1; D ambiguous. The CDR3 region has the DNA TGTGCCAGCAGCTGGACTGAGTTGAGCACTGAAGCTTTCTTT. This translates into CASSWTELSTEAFF.